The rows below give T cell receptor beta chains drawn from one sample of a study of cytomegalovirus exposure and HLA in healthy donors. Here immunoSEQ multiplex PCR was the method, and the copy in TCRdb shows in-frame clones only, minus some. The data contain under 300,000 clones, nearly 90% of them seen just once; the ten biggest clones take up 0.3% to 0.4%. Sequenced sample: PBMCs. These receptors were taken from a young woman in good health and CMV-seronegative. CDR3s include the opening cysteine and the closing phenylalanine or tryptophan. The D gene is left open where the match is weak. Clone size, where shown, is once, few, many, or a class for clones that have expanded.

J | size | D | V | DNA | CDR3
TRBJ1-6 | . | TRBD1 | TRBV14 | TGTGCCAGCAGCCAGTTAGGGACAGGAGAAAATTCACCCCTCCACTTT | CASSQLGTGENSPLHF
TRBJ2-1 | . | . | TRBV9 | TGTGCCAGCAGCGTCTCCGCAGGGCGACCAGGTAATGAGCAGTTCTTC | CASSVSAGRPGNEQFF
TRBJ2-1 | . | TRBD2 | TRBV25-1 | TGTGCCAGCAGTGATATGGGGGGGAGAAGCTCCTACAATGAGCAGTTCTTC | CASSDMGGRSSYNEQFF
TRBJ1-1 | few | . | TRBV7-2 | TGTGCCAGCAGCTCCTCATACTACACTGAAGCTTTCTTT | CASSSSYYTEAFF
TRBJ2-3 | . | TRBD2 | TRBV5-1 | TGCGCCAGCAGCTTGACTAGCGGGGGCACAGATACGCAGTATTTT | CASSLTSGGTDTQYF
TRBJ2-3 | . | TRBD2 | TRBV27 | TGTGCCAGCAGTCCCGGGACTAGCGGGGGGGCCACAGATACGCAGTATTTT | CASSPGTSGGATDTQYF
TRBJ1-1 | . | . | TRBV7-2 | TGTGCCAGCACCCCCGTCGACACTGAAGCTTTCTTT | CASTPVDTEAFF
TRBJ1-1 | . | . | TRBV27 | TGTGCCAGCAGTTTCGGGGGTCGGTTCACTGAAGCTTTCTTT | CASSFGGRFTEAFF
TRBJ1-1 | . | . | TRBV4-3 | TGCGCCAGCAGCCAAGTAATAAAGAACACTGAAGCTTTCTTT | CASSQVIKNTEAFF
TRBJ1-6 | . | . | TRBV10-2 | TGCTCTCGGACAGATAAGAAGAATTCACCCCTCCACTTT | CSRTDKKNSPLHF
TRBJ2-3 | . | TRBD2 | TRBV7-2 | TGTGCCAGCAGCTTAGCGGGGACTAGCGGCACAGATACGCAGTATTTT | CASSLAGTSGTDTQYF
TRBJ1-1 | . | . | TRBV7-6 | TGTGCCAGCAGCCAGTCCACAGGGATGAACACTGAAGCTTTCTTT | CASSQSTGMNTEAFF
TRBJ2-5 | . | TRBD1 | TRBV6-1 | TGTGCCAGCAGTGAAGGGACAGGGGCCGCCCAAGAGACCCAGTACTTC | CASSEGTGAAQETQYF
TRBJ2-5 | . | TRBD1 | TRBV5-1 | TGCGCCAGCAGATCTTACGGACAGGGGTTGGGGGAGACCCAGTACTTC | CASRSYGQGLGETQYF
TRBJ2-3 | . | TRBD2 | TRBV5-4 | TGTGCCAGCAGCTACGAGCGGGGGCGCACAGATACGCAGTATTTT | CASSYERGRTDTQYF
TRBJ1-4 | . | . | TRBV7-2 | TGTGCCAGCAGCCTCCAGGGGCATGGTGAAAAACTGTTTTTT | CASSLQGHGEKLFF
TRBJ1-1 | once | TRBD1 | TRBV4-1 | TGCGCCAGCAGCCCTACTCGGGACAGCAACACTGAAGCTTTCTTT | CASSPTRDSNTEAFF
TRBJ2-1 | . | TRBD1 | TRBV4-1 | TGCGCCAGCAGCCTTTTATTTTGGGACAGGGGGCGGAATGAGCAGTTCTTC | CASSLLFWDRGRNEQFF
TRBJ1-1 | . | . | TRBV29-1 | TGCAGCGTTGAAGACTTCTATAGGAGGGCTGAAGCTTTCTTT | CSVEDFYRRAEAFF
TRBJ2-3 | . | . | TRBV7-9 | TGTGCCAGCAGCTTGAGGGTCGACTGGCGATTCACAGATACGCAGTATTTT | CASSLRVDWRFTDTQYF
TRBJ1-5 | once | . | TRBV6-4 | TGTGCCAGCAGTGATCAGGGTGGTCAGCCCCAGCATTTT | CASSDQGGQPQHF
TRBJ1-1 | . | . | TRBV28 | TGTGCCAGCAGTTTGGGGGGGCTCATGAACACTGAAGCTTTCTTT | CASSLGGLMNTEAFF
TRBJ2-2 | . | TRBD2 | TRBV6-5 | TGTGCCAGCAGTTACGCGGGGGAGAGCACCGGGGAGCTGTTTTTT | CASSYAGESTGELFF
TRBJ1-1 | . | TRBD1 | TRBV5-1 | TGCGCCAGCAGCTTAGAACAGGGGAGGACTGAAGCTTTCTTT | CASSLEQGRTEAFF
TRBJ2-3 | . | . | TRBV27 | TGTGCCAGTGGACATGAGGCCTTGTATTTT | CASGHEALYF
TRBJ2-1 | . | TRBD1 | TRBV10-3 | TGTGCCATCAGTGCGACAGGGGGCGAGCAGTTCTTC | CAISATGGEQFF
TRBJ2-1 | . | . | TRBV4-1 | TGCGCCAGCAGCCCGACGGGGGTGGAACACAATGAGCAGTTCTTC | CASSPTGVEHNEQFF
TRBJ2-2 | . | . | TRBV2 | TGTGCCAGCAGTGATGAGCGGGCCGGGGAGCTGTTTTTT | CASSDERAGELFF
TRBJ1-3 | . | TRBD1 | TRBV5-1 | TGCGCCAGCTCCCGGGACAGGGGGACTGGAAACACCATATATTTT | CASSRDRGTGNTIYF
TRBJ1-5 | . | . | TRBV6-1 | TGTGCCAGCAGTGAAGCGGGGGCGTCGAATCAGCCCCAGCATTTT | CASSEAGASNQPQHF
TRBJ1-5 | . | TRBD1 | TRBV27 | TGTGCCAGCAGTTGGCAGGGGGCCCCATCGATTCAGCCCCAGCATTTT | CASSWQGAPSIQPQHF
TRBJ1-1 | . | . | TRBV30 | TGTGCCTGGAGTGTAGCAGGGTGGGGCACTGAAGCTTTCTTT | CAWSVAGWGTEAFF
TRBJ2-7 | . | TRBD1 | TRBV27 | TGTGCCAGCAGTTTAGCCGACCCGGGACAGGGGTTCGAGCAGTACTTC | CASSLADPGQGFEQYF
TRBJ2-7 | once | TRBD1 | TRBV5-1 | TGCGCCAGCAGGCCCGGACAGGGGGACTTCTACGAGCAGTACTTC | CASRPGQGDFYEQYF
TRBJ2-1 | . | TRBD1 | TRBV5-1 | TGCGCCAGCAGCTTGGGGGGACAGGCTGAGCAGTTCTTC | CASSLGGQAEQFF
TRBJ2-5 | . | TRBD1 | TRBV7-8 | TGTGCCAGCAGCATCGGGACAGGGAGGTCCCAAGAGACCCAGTACTTC | CASSIGTGRSQETQYF
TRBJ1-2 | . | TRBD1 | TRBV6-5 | TGTGCCAGCAGTTACCATCGGACAGGGCAGTATGGCTACACCTTC | CASSYHRTGQYGYTF
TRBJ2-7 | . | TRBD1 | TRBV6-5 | TGTGCCAGCAGTTACTCACAGGGGGGAACCTACGAGCAGTACTTC | CASSYSQGGTYEQYF
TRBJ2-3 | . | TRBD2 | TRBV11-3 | TGTGCCAGCAGCTTAGCCAGCGGGGGGTACACAGATACGCAGTATTTT | CASSLASGGYTDTQYF
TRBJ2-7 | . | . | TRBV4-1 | TGCGCCAGCAGCCAAGGCGACAGCTACTCCTACGAGCAGTACTTC | CASSQGDSYSYEQYF
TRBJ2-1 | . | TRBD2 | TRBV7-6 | TGTGCCAGCAGCTTAGTGACTAGCGGGGGGCATGGGACCTACAATGAGCAGTTCTTC | CASSLVTSGGHGTYNEQFF
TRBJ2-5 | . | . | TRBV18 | TGTGCCAGCTCACCATCTAGACGGTCCCAAGAGACCCAGTACTTC | CASSPSRRSQETQYF
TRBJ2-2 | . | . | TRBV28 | TGTGCCAGCAGTTTATGGGGAGCGAACACCGGGGAGCTGTTTTTT | CASSLWGANTGELFF
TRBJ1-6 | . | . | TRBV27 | TGTGCCAGCAGTTTGGGGAGCTCCTATAATTCACCCCTCCACTTT | CASSLGSSYNSPLHF
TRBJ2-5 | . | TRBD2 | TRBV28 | TGTGCCAGCAGTTTAGAGGCTAGCGGGGGTAAGACCCAGTACTTC | CASSLEASGGKTQYF
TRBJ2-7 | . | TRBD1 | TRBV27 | TGTGCCAGCAGTAAGACAGGGGGCTCTTACGAGCAGTACTTC | CASSKTGGSYEQYF
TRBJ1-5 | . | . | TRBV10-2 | TGCGCCAGCAGTGAACAGGGCGGCAGCAATCAGCCCCAGCATTTT | CASSEQGGSNQPQHF
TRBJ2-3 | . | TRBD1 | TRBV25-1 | TGTGCCAGCGAAGCCGGGACAGGGGTCACAGATACGCAGTATTTT | CASEAGTGVTDTQYF
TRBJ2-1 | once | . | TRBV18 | TGTGCCAGCTCACAATCACGGGACAATGAGCAGTTCTTC | CASSQSRDNEQFF
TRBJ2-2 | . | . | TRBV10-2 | TGCGCCAGCAGTGAGACTAACACCGGGGAGCTGTTTTTT | CASSETNTGELFF
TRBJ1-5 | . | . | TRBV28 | TGTGCCAGCAGCCTCGACAGGTTTGGCAATCAGCCCCAGCATTTT | CASSLDRFGNQPQHF
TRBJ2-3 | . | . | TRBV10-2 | TGCGCCAGCAGTGGACAGGTTAGCACAGATACGCAGTATTTT | CASSGQVSTDTQYF
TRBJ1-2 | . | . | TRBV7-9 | TGTGCCAGCAGCCGATCCGCACAGGGTACTAACTATGGCTACACCTTC | CASSRSAQGTNYGYTF
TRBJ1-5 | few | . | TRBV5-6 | TGTGCCAGCAGCTTTGGGAGGAGCAATCAGCCCCAGCATTTT | CASSFGRSNQPQHF